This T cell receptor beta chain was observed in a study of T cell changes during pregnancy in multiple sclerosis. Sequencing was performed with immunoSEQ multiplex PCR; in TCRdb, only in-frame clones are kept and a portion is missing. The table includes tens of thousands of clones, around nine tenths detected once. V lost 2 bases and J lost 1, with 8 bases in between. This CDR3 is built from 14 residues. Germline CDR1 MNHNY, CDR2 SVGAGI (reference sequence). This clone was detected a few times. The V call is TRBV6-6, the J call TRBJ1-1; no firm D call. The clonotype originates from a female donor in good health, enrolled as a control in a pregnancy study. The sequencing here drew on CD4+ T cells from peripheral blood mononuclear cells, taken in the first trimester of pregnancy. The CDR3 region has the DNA TGTGCCAGCAGTTACCTTACAGAGAACACTGAAGCTTTCTTT. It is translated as CASSYLTENTEAFF.